The 10 T cell receptor beta chains below all came from one sample that was sequenced in a study of PD-L1 blockade in urothelial cancer. Only in-frame clones appear in the TCRdb table, and some are missing; sequencing was by immunoSEQ multiplex PCR. The repertoire consists of 100,000 to 150,000 clones, with approximately 85% occurring once and the leading ten covering approximately 2.4%. Specified time point: peripheral blood 6 weeks after treatment start. The sequencing used PBMCs, collected around atezolizumab (anti-PD-L1) treatment. The receptors stem from a man aged 50 to 60 with urothelial cancer.

This clone was seen a single time. The chain carries TRBV11-2 and TRBJ1-1, with D hard to call. Between the trimmed V and J ends, which lost 5 bases and 10 bases, there was a span of 23 bases. This CDR3 has 15 amino acids. Germline loops: CDR1 SGHAT, CDR2 FQNNGV. CDR3 nucleotides: TGTGCCAGCAGCAGCCCCCCCCCAGTCCCGGGAGGAGCTTTCTTT. As protein: CASSSPPPVPGGAFF.

V usage is TRBV27 and J usage is TRBJ1-2; 8 positions agree with TRBD1. The germline CDR1 and CDR2 sequences are MNHEY and SMNVEV (reference sequence). The CDR3 sequence is 14 residues long. Trimming took 3 bases from V and 8 from J; bases not matched to a gene: 8. The CDR3 sequence: CASSFSQGAGGYTF. The CDR3 region has the DNA TGTGCCAGCAGTTTTTCGCAGGGGGCGGGAGGCTACACCTTC.

The V gene is TRBV9, the J gene TRBJ2-2, with D tentatively TRBD2 (6 bases). With 4 bases removed from V and 5 bases from J, the gap between germline ends came to 18 bases. The length of the CDR3 is 16 residues. Germline V gene data show CDR1 as SGDLS and CDR2 as YYNGEE. The DNA for the CDR3 is TGTGCCAGCAGCCCGCTTGGCGGGATGACGACCGGGGAGCTGTTTTTT. It is translated as CASSPLGGMTTGELFF.

The gene calls are TRBV28 and TRBJ2-7, with 8 bases lining up with TRBD2. The CDR3 runs 18 residues. Trimming removed 7 bases from V and 7 bases from J; junction bases left unmatched: 24. Germline V gene lookup returns CDR1 MDHEN and CDR2 SYDVKM. CDR3 sequence: CASTRGLAGSGSLWEQYF. CDR3 nucleotides: TGTGCCAGCACCCGGGGGCTAGCGGGTTCGGGGTCACTATGGGAGCAGTACTTC. Supplemented by reference TRBV28 and TRBJ2-7, the full variable domain reads DVKVTQSSRYLVKRTGEKVFLECVQDMDHENMFWYRQDPGLGLRLIYFSYDVKMKEKGDIPEGYSVSREKKERFSLILESASTNQTSMYLCASTRGLAGSGSLWEQYFGPGTRLTVT.

The chain combines TRBV18 with TRBJ1-1, with D perhaps TRBD1 (6 bases). Germline assignment: CDR1 KGHSH and CDR2 LQKENI. This CDR3 region has 17 residues. V was cut by 8 bases and J by 4 bases, with 26 bases left in between. The DNA for the CDR3 is TGTGCCAGCGGTGCTTGGGGGCCCGGCCCAGGGCTCACTGAAGCTTTCTTT. Translating it yields CASGAWGPGPGLTEAFF. The full variable domain, its missing parts supplied by reference TRBV18 and TRBJ1-1, is NAGVMQNPRHLVRRRGQEARLRCSPMKGHSHVYWYRQLPEEGLKFMVYLQKENIIDESGMPKERFSAEFPKEGPSILRIQQVVRGDSAAYFCASGAWGPGPGLTEAFFGQGTRLTVV.

The rearrangement uses TRBV30 and TRBJ2-7; 10 bases agree with TRBD1. The CDR3 extends over 14 amino acids. The germline V gene has CDR1 GTSNPN and CDR2 SVGIG (reference sequence). Trimming removed 2 bases from V and 6 bases from J; junction bases left unmatched: 7. The CDR3 reads CAWSFRDRGGEQYF. In nucleotides, the CDR3 is TGTGCCTGGAGTTTCCGGGACAGGGGTGGCGAGCAGTACTTC.

The CDR3 sequence is CATSRDRGETQYF. CDR3 nucleotides: TGTGCCACCAGCAGAGATCGGGGGGAGACCCAGTACTTC. The J gene is TRBJ2-5, the V gene TRBV15; D may be TRBD2 (6 bases). Germline-derived CDR1 and CDR2 are LNHNV and YYDKDF (reference sequence). Trimming shortened V by 0 bases and J by 5 bases, and 7 bases separated the two germline ends. The CDR3 runs to 13 residues.

The V gene is TRBV5-4, the J gene TRBJ1-1, with 8 bases identical to TRBD1. CDR1 is SGHNT and CDR2 is YYREEE in the germline V gene (reference sequence). The CDR3 length is 17 residues. V lost 6 bases to trimming and J lost 1 base; unmatched junction nucleotides: 14. In DNA, the CDR3 is TGTGCCAGCACCCTCGCGGGCAGGACAGGGAGGAACACTGAAGCTTTCTTT. It is translated as CASTLAGRTGRNTEAFF. Filled out from reference TRBV5-4 and TRBJ1-1, the complete variable domain reads ETGVTQSPTHLIKTRGQQVTLRCSSQSGHNTVSWYQQALGQGPQFIFQYYREEENGRGNFPPRFSGLQFPNYSSELNVNALELDDSALYLCASTLAGRTGRNTEAFFGQGTRLTVV.

This chain links TRBV11-2 with TRBJ2-1; possible D gene TRBD1, 6 bases. The CDR3 contains 13 residues. Germline CDR1 SGHAT, CDR2 FQNNGV. V gave up 5 bases and J gave up 7 bases, with 12 bases separating them. CDR3 nucleotides: TGTGCCAGCAGCCACCCAGGGGTTAATGAGCAGTTCTTC. Translation gives CASSHPGVNEQFF.

The chain uses TRBV6-5 and TRBJ2-7; TRBD1 aligns across 8 bases. V dropped 4 bases and J dropped 2; count of bases not matched to a gene: 4. The CDR3 is made up of 14 amino acids. CDR1 MNHEY and CDR2 SVGAGI come from the germline V gene. The CDR3 protein is CASSSRTGPYEQYF. The CDR3 DNA follows: TGTGCCAGCAGTTCAAGGACAGGGCCCTACGAGCAGTACTTC.